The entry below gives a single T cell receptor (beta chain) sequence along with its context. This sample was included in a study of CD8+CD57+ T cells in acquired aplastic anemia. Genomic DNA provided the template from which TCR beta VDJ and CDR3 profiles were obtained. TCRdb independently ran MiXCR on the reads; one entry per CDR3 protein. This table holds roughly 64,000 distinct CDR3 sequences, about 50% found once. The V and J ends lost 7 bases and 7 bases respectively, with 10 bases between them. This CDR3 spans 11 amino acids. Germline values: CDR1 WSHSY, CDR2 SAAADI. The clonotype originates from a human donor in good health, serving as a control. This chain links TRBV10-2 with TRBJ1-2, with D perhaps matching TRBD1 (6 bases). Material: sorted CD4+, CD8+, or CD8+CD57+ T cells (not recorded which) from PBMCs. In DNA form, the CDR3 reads TGCGCCAGCACTGGGGGCGGTGGCTACACCTTC. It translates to CASTGGGGYTF.